Listed below are T cell receptor beta chains from one sample, sequenced in a study of cytomegalovirus exposure and HLA in healthy donors. Profiled with immunoSEQ multiplex PCR; TCRdb holds only in-frame clones, not every one. The sample records about 200,000 clones, roughly 77% being singletons. Sequencing was done on a sample of PBMCs. The receptors come from a male donor in good health and CMV-seropositive. Each CDR3 is given with its conserved first and last residue. A D gene is named only where the DNA matches it firmly. Size is omitted from some rows. Given values are once, few, many or a class for expanded clones.

TRBJ2-5 TRBV19 - - CASSPWQQETQYF TGTGCCAGTAGCCCTTGGCAACAAGAGACCCAGTACTTC
TRBJ2-1 TRBV5-1 - - CATRRDSYNEQFF TGCGCCACCCGCCGAGACTCCTACAATGAGCAGTTCTTC
TRBJ2-3 TRBV5-1 TRBD2 - CASSIPGTSGGESTDTQYF TGCGCCAGCAGCATTCCCGGGACTAGCGGGGGGGAGTCCACAGATACGCAGTATTTT
TRBJ2-3 TRBV7-2 - - CASSLVGQSRDTQYF TGTGCCAGCAGCTTAGTTGGGCAGTCCAGGGATACGCAGTATTTT
TRBJ2-2 TRBV7-3 - - CASRSAGRTGELFF TGTGCCAGCAGATCGGCGGGGCGCACCGGGGAGCTGTTTTTT
TRBJ2-1 TRBV20-1 - - CSADRADEQFF TGCAGTGCTGATAGAGCCGATGAGCAGTTCTTC
TRBJ1-6 TRBV7-2 TRBD1 once CASSDPGTGGGNSPLHF TGTGCCAGCAGCGACCCCGGGACAGGGGGCGGTAATTCACCCCTCCACTTT
TRBJ2-1 TRBV19 - - CASSIPRGTSRNEQFF TGTGCCAGTAGTATCCCCCGCGGGACGTCTCGCAATGAGCAGTTCTTC
TRBJ2-1 TRBV6-5 TRBD2 - CASSYGGGDEQFF TGTGCCAGCAGTTATGGCGGGGGGGATGAGCAGTTCTTC
TRBJ2-3 TRBV19 - - CASSIQGTDTQYF TGTGCCAGTAGTATCCAGGGAACAGATACGCAGTATTTT
TRBJ2-2 TRBV7-3 - - CASSSQGFTGELFF TGTGCCAGCAGCTCACAGGGTTTCACCGGGGAGCTGTTTTTT
TRBJ2-2 TRBV6-5 TRBD1 - CATHGTGRNTGELFF TGTGCCACCCACGGGACAGGAAGAAACACCGGGGAGCTGTTTTTT
TRBJ1-2 TRBV5-1 TRBD1 - CASSPGGDYGYTF TGCGCCAGCAGCCCAGGGGGAGACTATGGCTACACCTTC
TRBJ2-1 TRBV5-1 - - CASSLVASLKNNEQFF TGCGCCAGCAGCTTGGTGGCCAGTCTTAAGAACAATGAGCAGTTCTTC
TRBJ2-7 TRBV18 TRBD1 - CASSPRDRAYEQYF TGTGCCAGCTCACCCCGGGACAGAGCGTACGAGCAGTACTTC
TRBJ1-5 TRBV7-9 TRBD1 - CASSLGLRDREGQPQHF TGTGCCAGCAGCTTAGGACTCCGGGACAGGGAAGGTCAGCCCCAGCATTTT
TRBJ2-7 TRBV19 TRBD1 - CASSATQGSSYEQYF TGTGCCAGTAGTGCCACACAGGGGTCAAGCTACGAGCAGTACTTC
TRBJ1-1 TRBV11-2 - - CASSLPTGRTEAFF TGTGCCAGCAGCCTACCTACAGGGCGCACTGAAGCTTTCTTC